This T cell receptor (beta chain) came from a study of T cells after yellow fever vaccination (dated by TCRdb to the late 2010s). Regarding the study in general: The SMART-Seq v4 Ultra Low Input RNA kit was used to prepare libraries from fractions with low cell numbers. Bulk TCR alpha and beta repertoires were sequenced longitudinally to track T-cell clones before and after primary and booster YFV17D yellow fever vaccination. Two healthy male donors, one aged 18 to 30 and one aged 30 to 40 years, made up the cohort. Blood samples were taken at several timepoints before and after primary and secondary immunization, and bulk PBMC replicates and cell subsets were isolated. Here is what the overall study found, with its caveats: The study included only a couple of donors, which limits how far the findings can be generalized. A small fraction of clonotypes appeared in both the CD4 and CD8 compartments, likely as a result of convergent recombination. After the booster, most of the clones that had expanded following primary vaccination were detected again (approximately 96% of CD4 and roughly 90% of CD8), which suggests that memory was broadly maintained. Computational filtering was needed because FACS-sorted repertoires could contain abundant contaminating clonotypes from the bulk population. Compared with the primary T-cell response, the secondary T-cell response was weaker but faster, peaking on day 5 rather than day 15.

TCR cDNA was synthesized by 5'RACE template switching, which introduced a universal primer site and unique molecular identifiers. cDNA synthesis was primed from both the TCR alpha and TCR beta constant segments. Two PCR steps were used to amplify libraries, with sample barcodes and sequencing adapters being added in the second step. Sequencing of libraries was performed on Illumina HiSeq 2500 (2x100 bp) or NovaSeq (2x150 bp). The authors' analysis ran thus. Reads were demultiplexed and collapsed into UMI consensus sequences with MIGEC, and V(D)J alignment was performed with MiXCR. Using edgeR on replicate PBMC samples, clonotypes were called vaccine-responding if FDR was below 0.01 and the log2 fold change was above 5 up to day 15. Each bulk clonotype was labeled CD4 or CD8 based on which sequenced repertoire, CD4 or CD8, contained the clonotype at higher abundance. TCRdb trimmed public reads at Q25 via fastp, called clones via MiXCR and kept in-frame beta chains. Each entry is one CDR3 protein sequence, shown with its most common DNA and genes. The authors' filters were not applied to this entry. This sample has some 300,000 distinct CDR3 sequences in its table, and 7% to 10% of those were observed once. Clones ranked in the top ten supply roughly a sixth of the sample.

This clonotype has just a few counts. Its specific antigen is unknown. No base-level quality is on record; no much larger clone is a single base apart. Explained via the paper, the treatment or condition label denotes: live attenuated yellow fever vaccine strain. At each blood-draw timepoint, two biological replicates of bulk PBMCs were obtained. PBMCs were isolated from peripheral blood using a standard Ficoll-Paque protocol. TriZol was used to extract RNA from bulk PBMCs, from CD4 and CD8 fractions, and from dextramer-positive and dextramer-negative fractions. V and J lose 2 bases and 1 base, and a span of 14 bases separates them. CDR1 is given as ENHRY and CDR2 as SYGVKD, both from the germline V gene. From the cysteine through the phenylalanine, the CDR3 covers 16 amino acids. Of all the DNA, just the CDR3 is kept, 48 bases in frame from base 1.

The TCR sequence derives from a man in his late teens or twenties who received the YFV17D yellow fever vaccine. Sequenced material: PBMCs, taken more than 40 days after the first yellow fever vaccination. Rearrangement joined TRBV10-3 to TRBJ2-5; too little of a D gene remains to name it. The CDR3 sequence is CAISEVSPLLQETQYF. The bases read TGTGCCATCAGTGAGGTGTCCCCGCTGCTCCAAGAGACCCAGTACTTC.